The 6 T cell receptor beta chains below come from one sample, sequenced in a study of T-cell reconstitution after alpha-beta-depleted transplantation in children. A library of TCRbeta sequences, prepared with unique molecular identifiers, was generated. TCRdb redid the calling of the PCR reads with MiXCR, one entry per CDR3 protein. The sample carries about 610,000 distinct CDR3 sequences, roughly a tenth recorded once. This specimen was PBMCs from the stem cell graft donor, taken from the stem cell graft. The origin of the receptors is a human donor who donated a stem cell graft to a child with acute myeloid leukemia.

The V call is TRBV4-2, the J call TRBJ1-1; D call uncertain. The CDR3 extends over 14 amino acids. Trimming pared 6 bases from V and 0 bases from J, leaving 11 bases between. Germline V lookup: CDR1 LGHNA, CDR2 YNFKEQ. DNA of the CDR3: TGTGCCAGCAGAGGTCCGCGGATGAACACTGAAGCTTTCTTT. It translates to CASRGPRMNTEAFF.

The chain employs TRBV9 and TRBJ1-5, with TRBD1 identical over 10 bases. The CDR3 is 16 amino acids. Per the germline V gene, CDR1 is SGDLS and CDR2 is YYNGEE. J gave up 4 bases and V 0 bases, and 4 bases lay outside the gene matches. The CDR3 loop is CASSVEGQGTNQPQHF. DNA for the CDR3: TGTGCCAGCAGCGTAGAGGGACAGGGGACTAATCAGCCCCAGCATTTT.

This clonotype was detected only a few times. The chain uses TRBV20-1 and TRBJ1-2; possibly TRBD1 for D (6 bases). CDR3 size: 15 residues. The germline V and J ends were trimmed by 5 bases and 3 bases, with 19 bases remaining between them. Germline-derived CDR1 and CDR2 are DFQATT and SNEGSKA (reference sequence). CDR3 nucleotide sequence: TGCAGTGCTCAAACGGGGGGCCTCCAGCACTATGGCTACACCTTC. It specifies CSAQTGGLQHYGYTF.

This clonotype came up many times. The chain combines TRBV12-3 or TRBV12-4 with TRBJ1-5; D gene uncertain. This CDR3 region has 14 residues. Trimming pared 4 bases from V and 0 bases from J, leaving 7 bases between. CDR3 in DNA: TGTGCCAGCAGTTGGCGGTATAGCAATCAGCCCCAGCATTTT. Encoded protein: CASSWRYSNQPQHF.

This clonotype was counted once. V gene TRBV7-9 combines with J gene TRBJ2-5; maybe TRBD2 (7 bases). V lost 5 bases and J lost 5, with 15 bases in between. Germline CDR1 reads SEHNR; CDR2 reads FQNEAQ (reference sequence). CDR3 length: 14 amino acids. DNA for the CDR3: TGTGCCAGCAGCCGGGGGGCTCAACCGGAGACCCAGTACTTC. Its protein is CASSRGAQPETQYF.

V gene TRBV9 combines with J gene TRBJ2-2; TRBD2 agrees at 15 bases. The CDR3 totals 18 residues. From germline, CDR1 is SGDLS and CDR2 YYNGEE. The J segment lost 6 bases and the V segment lost 4 bases, leaving 10 bases of the junction unmatched. The CDR3 bases are TGTGCCAGCAGCCCAGGACTAGCGGGAGGGCCGGTACCCGGGGAGCTGTTTTTT. It encodes CASSPGLAGGPVPGELFF.